This section outlines one TCR beta chain sequence together with its context. The data were obtained in a study of cytomegalovirus exposure and HLA in healthy donors. It was with 60 Vbeta and 13 Jbeta primers that the PCR ran. Libraries were prepared by immunoSEQ multiplex PCR; TCRdb keeps only in-frame clonotypes and omits some of them. This sample's table reports about 34,000 clones. The CDR3 length is 13 residues. Germline assignment: CDR1 GTSNPN and CDR2 SVGIG (reference sequence). Trimming left V 0 bases short and J 7 bases short, with 12 bases between. This chain links TRBV30 with TRBJ1-1, with a tentative D call TRBD1 (5 bases). Specimen: PBMCs. This clonotype originated in a woman aged 40 to 50 in good health and CMV-seropositive. The CDR3 spells CAWSVWAGIEAFF. CDR3 bases: TGTGCCTGGAGTGTATGGGCAGGGATTGAAGCTTTCTTT. Full variable domain (missing parts from reference TRBV30 and TRBJ1-1): SQTIHQWPATLVQPVGSPLSLECTVEGTSNPNLYWYRQAAGRGLQLLFYSVGIGQISSEVPQNLSASRPQDRQFILSSKKLLLSDSGFYLCAWSVWAGIEAFFGQGTRLTVV.